This T cell receptor (beta chain) was captured in a study of T cells after yellow fever vaccination. The study, taken as a whole, reports: Booster samples showed a return of most primary-vaccination clones (roughly 96% CD4, 88% CD8).

TCRdb independently ran MiXCR on the 5' RACE reads; one entry per CDR3 protein. The sample holds fewer than 450,000 distinct CDR3 sequences, around 10% seen once. This clonotype has just a few counts. The antigen remains unidentified. Trimming shortened V by 3 bases and J by 4 bases, and 9 bases separated the two germline ends. The germline gives CDR1 LNHDA, CDR2 SQIVND (reference sequence). This CDR3 is built from 13 residues. The clonotype comes from a man between 18 and 35 years old who received the YFV17D yellow fever vaccine. This chain connects TRBV19 to TRBJ1-2; D gene unclear. Source: PBMCs, taken on the day of the first yellow fever vaccination. In DNA, the CDR3 is TGTGCCAGTAGTATCCCCCTGGCCTATGGCTACACCTTC. Amino acids: CASSIPLAYGYTF.